This T cell receptor beta chain was recovered during a study of cytomegalovirus exposure and HLA in healthy donors. Study observations and caveats: Most sequenced TCRs were rare (though some public TCRs occurred in many donors). Analysis performed later found under 20,000 TCR beta sequences associated with HLA alleles at 0.05 false discovery rate.

The PCR was carried out with 60 Vbeta primers and 13 Jbeta primers. In the original workflow: Later work found approximately 80 million unique TCR beta chains, with 9.5 million to 12 million shared. Produced via immunoSEQ multiplex PCR; TCRdb's table is partial and in-frame only. That table supplies the V and J calls and clone size; D and trimming were determined from the DNA. The sample contains 150,000 to 200,000 clones, approximately 70% of which appear only once. Germline V CDR1 and CDR2: SGHTA, FQGNSA. With V trimmed by 4 bases and J by 9 bases, 10 bases remained unmatched. CDR3 length equals 14 residues. Regarding this clone: Its cognate antigen is unknown.

Sequencing input: PBMCs. This clonotype was obtained from a human donor in good health. The chain links TRBV7-2 to TRBJ2-7, with 9 bases fitting TRBD2. Here the CDR3 reads CASSSVPGLAPQYF. The CDR3 DNA reads TGTGCCAGCAGCTCCGTCCCGGGACTAGCCCCGCAGTACTTC.